Shown below are 15 T cell receptor beta chains from a single sample sequenced in a study of cytomegalovirus exposure and HLA in healthy donors (dated by TCRdb to about 2017). The library was made by the immunoSEQ multiplex PCR assay. For the multiplex PCR, a mixture combining 60 forward primers for TCR Vbeta segments and 13 reverse primers for TCR Jbeta segments was used. This is the immuneACCESS table as TCRdb keeps it, with only in-frame sequences that have V and J called. A part of the clones is gone; compared with another copy, unresolved V genes explain less than half, and the rest is unexplained. In all, the sample holds 150,000 to 200,000 clones, and under 85% of those were seen once. The top ten hold about 4% of the sample. Sequenced sample: PBMCs. Receptors were obtained from a man in his fifties or sixties in good health and CMV-seropositive.

This clone was seen a few times. V gene TRBV29-1 combines with J gene TRBJ2-7, with D tentatively TRBD1 (6 bases). V was clipped by 5 bases and J by 5 bases, with 10 bases between them. The CDR3 sequence is 11 residues long. Per germline, CDR1 SQVTM and CDR2 ANQGSEA. CDR3 sequence (DNA): TGCAGCGTTCCAGGGGATCACGAGCAGTACTTC. Encoded protein: CSVPGDHEQYF.

Comment on this clone: The junction and the germline gene differ at one end; a read error may be behind it. This chain joins TRBV7-3 and TRBJ1-2; D perhaps matches TRBD1 (5 bases). Looked up from germline, CDR1 is SGHTA and CDR2 is FQGTGA. This CDR3 has 13 residues. The CDR3, as DNA: TGTGCCGGCAGCGACGGACAAACCTATGGCTACACCTTC. As protein: CAGSDGQTYGYTF.

The chain links TRBV28 to TRBJ2-2; 9 bases are a match to TRBD1. J gave up 6 bases and V 5 bases, and 13 bases lay outside the gene matches. Germline lookup yields CDR1 MDHEN and CDR2 SYDVKM. The CDR3 contains 17 residues. Written as DNA, the CDR3 is TGTGCCAGCAGTACCATACCGGGACAGGGTAATTCCGGGGAGCTGTTTTTT. This translates into CASSTIPGQGNSGELFF.

V is TRBV27 and J is TRBJ2-1, with TRBD2 matching 9 bases. The CDR3 extends over 15 amino acids. Losses at the gene ends were 3 bases for V and 7 bases for J; bases not matched to a gene: 7. The germline gives CDR1 MNHEY, CDR2 SMNVEV (reference sequence). The CDR3 region is CASSFLASGDNEQFF. The CDR3 nucleotides read TGTGCCAGCAGTTTTTTGGCTAGCGGGGATAATGAGCAGTTCTTC.

The chain joins TRBV2 to TRBJ2-3; 9 positions match TRBD2. From germline, CDR1 is SNHLY and CDR2 FYNNEI. V dropped 6 bases and J dropped 6; count of bases not matched to a gene: 4. The CDR3 is 13 residues long. In nucleotides, the CDR3 is TGTGCCAGCAGGGCGGGAGGGCCGGATACGCAGTATTTT. Amino acid sequence: CASRAGGPDTQYF.

The genes are TRBV4-2 and TRBJ2-5; TRBD1 aligns across 7 bases. J was trimmed by 2 bases and V by 1 base; bases with no gene match: 7. The CDR3 length is 16 residues. Germline values: CDR1 LGHNA, CDR2 YNFKEQ. The CDR3 DNA follows: TGTGCCAGCAGCCAAGTTTTTGACAGGGAACAAGAGACCCAGTACTTC. It specifies CASSQVFDREQETQYF.

CDR3: CASRFSGTRTDTQYF. CDR3 in DNA: TGCGCCAGCAGGTTTAGCGGGACCCGCACAGATACGCAGTATTTT. The chain carries TRBV5-1 and TRBJ2-3, with TRBD2 matching 8 bases. The V gene end was trimmed by 5 bases and the J gene end by 1 base; junction bases not matched to a gene: 6. This CDR3 is 15 amino acids long. From germline, CDR1 is SGHRS and CDR2 YFSETQ.

The chain recombines TRBV5-1 with TRBJ2-2, with 9 bases fitting TRBD1. The germline CDR1 and CDR2 sequences are SGHRS and YFSETQ. The CDR3 extends over 14 amino acids. Trimming at V came to 4 bases and at J to 6 bases, leaving 4 bases not matched to a gene. CDR3 loop: CASSIQGAAGELFF. The CDR3 nucleotides are TGCGCCAGCAGCATACAGGGGGCTGCCGGGGAGCTGTTTTTT.

V and J are TRBV7-9 and TRBJ2-3; 11 bases match TRBD2. V lost 3 bases and J lost 4; bases outside the gene matches: 3. CDR1 and CDR2 from the germline V gene are SEHNR and FQNEAQ (reference sequence). CDR3 length: 15 amino acids. The CDR3 reads CASSFSGGAPDTQYF. In DNA form, the CDR3 reads TGTGCCAGCAGCTTTAGCGGGGGGGCCCCAGATACGCAGTATTTT.

The chain employs TRBV28 and TRBJ1-5, with TRBD1 as a possible D gene (6 bases). Trimming removed 2 bases from V and 9 bases from J, with 17 bases in between. This CDR3 spans 15 amino acids. From germline, CDR1 is MDHEN and CDR2 SYDVKM. The CDR3 bases are TGTGCCAGCAGTTTAACATCGGGGGGCGTGGGGCCCCAGCATTTT. This sequence encodes CASSLTSGGVGPQHF.

The chain recombines TRBV4-1 with TRBJ2-7; 10 bases align to TRBD2. Losses at the gene ends were 3 bases for V and 0 bases for J; bases not matched to a gene: 20. The CDR3 loop spans 21 amino acids. The V gene's germline CDR1 is MGHRA and CDR2 YSYEKL. CDR3 in amino acids: CASSQDQFSSGRGGLSYEQYF. The CDR3 DNA reads as TGCGCCAGCAGCCAGGACCAGTTTTCTAGCGGGAGAGGGGGGCTCTCCTACGAGCAGTACTTC.

As concerns this clone: The DNA is left out, because the CDR3 cannot be placed on it with certainty; the CDR3 is given as TCRdb lists it. The chain links TRBV30 to TRBJ1-2; TRBD1, as called in the table, went unchecked against the DNA. Including both end residues, the CDR3 is 13 amino acids long. In germline, CDR1 is GTSNPN, CDR2 SVGIG (reference sequence). The CDR3 is CACDRGINYGCTF.

This clone was detected once. The V call is TRBV7-9, the J call TRBJ2-1, with TRBD1 matching 7 bases. Germline-derived CDR1 and CDR2 are SEHNR and FQNEAQ (reference sequence). CDR3 size: 15 residues. Trimming at V came to 5 bases and at J to 3 bases, leaving 7 bases not matched to a gene. The CDR3 DNA sequence: TGTGCCAGCAGCCCTGACAGGGTTCTCTACAATGAGCAGTTCTTC. Translation gives CASSPDRVLYNEQFF.

As DNA, the CDR3 is TGTGCCAGCATCAAAGGACTAGCGGGGCTATCTAGCACAGATACGCAGTATTTT. Its translation is CASIKGLAGLSSTDTQYF. V usage is TRBV7-9 and J usage is TRBJ2-3; the match to TRBD2 covers 12 bases. The J segment lost 0 bases and the V segment lost 7 bases, leaving 11 bases of the junction unmatched. The germline V gene encodes CDR1 SEHNR and CDR2 FQNEAQ (reference sequence). This CDR3 has 18 residues.

V usage is TRBV9 and J usage is TRBJ2-2, with D tentatively TRBD1 (6 bases). The CDR3 runs to 16 residues. Trimming pared 2 bases from V and 4 bases from J, leaving 15 bases between. Germline V gene data show CDR1 as SGDLS and CDR2 as YYNGEE. CDR3 region: CASSVDVRGSTGELFF. The CDR3 DNA is TGTGCCAGCAGCGTGGATGTAAGGGGGAGCACCGGGGAGCTGTTTTTT.